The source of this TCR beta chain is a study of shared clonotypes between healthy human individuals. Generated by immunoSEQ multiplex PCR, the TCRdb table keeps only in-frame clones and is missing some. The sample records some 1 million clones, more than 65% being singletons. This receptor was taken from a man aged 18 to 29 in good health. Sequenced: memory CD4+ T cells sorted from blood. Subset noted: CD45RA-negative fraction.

The CDR3 sequence is CASSLVWVLDEQFF. CDR3 DNA sequence: TGTGCCAGCAGCTTAGTTTGGGTTCTCGATGAGCAGTTCTTC. The gene calls are TRBV7-2 and TRBJ2-1; D gene unclear. V lost 1 base to trimming and J lost 8 bases, with 12 bases between them. CDR1 is SGHTA and CDR2 is FQGNSA in the germline V gene. The CDR3 has 14 residues.